A single T cell receptor (beta chain) is shown here with its context. No antigen is known for it. With a J-beta primer mix and a sample-barcoded 5' primer, a second PCR ran about 7 to 12 cycles. TCRdb re-analysed the 5' RACE reads in MiXCR, keeping a single row per CDR3 protein. This sample carries 800,000 or so distinct CDR3 sequences, approximately 25% of them seen once, and the ten largest clones take under 4%. The CDR3 contains 16 residues. The germline V gene encodes CDR1 LGHNA and CDR2 YSLEER. The junction had 5 bases not matched to a gene; V was cut back by 0 bases and J by 2 bases. This entry is derived from a study of blood T cells in healthy people across ages. Study conclusions and caveats: Roughly linear declines in TCR beta diversity per million T cells occurred with age. Long-lived donors exceeded aged donors in naive CD4+ cells and diversity.

This sample also appeared in a second study, on T cells of mothers and their children. That paper adds: Donation involved three healthy Caucasian mothers and the six children that they had. Detection yielded no persistent microchimeric T cell clones.

The V and J genes are TRBV4-3 and TRBJ2-3; 7 bases agree with TRBD1. Specimen: blood. The source of this sequence is a boy between 10 and 17 years old in good health. CDR3 protein: CASSQDPQGSTDTQYF. The CDR3 DNA reads TGCGCCAGCAGCCAAGACCCACAGGGGTCCACAGATACGCAGTATTTT.